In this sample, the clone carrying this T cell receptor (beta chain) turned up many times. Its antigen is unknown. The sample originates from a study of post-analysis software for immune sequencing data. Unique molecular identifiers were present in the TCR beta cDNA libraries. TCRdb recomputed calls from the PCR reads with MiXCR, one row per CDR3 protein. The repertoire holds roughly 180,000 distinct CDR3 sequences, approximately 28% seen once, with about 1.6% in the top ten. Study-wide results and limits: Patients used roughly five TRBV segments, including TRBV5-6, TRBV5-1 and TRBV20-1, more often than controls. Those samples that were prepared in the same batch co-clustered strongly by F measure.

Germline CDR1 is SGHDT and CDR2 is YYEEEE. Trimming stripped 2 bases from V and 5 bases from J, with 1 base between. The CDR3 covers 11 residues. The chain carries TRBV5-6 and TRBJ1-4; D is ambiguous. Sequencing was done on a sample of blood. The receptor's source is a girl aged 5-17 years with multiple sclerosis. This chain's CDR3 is CASSLNEKLFF. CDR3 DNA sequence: TGTGCCAGCAGCTTAAATGAAAAACTGTTTTTT.